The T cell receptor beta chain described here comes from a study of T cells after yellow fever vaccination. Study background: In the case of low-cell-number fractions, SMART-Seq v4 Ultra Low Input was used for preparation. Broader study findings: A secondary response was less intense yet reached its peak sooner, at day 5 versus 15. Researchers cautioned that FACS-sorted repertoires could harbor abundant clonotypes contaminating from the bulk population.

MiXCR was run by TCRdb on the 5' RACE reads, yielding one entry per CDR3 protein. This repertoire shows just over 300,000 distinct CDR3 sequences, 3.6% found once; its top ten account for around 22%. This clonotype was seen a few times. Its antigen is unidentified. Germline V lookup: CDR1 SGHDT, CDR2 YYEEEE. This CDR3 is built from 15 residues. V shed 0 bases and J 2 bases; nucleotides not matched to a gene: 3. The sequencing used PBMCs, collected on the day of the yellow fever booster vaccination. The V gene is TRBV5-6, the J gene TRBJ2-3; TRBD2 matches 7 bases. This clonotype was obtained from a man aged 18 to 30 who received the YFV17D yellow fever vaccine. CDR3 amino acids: CASSLGAGVTDTQYF. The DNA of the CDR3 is TGTGCCAGCAGCTTGGGGGCGGGGGTCACAGATACGCAGTATTTT.